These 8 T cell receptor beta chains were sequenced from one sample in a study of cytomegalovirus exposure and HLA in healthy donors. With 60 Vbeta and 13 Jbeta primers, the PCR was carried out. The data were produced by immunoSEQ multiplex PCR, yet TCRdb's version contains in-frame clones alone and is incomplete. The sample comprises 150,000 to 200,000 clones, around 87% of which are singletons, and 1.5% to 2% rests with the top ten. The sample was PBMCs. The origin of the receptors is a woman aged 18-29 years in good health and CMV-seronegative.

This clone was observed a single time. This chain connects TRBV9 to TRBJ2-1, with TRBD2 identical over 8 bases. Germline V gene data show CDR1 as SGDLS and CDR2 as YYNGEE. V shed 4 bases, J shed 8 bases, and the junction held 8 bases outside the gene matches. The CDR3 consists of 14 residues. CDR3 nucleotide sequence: TGTGCCAGCAGCCCCCGGGGGGGTCGGGATGAGCAGTTCTTC. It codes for CASSPRGGRDEQFF.

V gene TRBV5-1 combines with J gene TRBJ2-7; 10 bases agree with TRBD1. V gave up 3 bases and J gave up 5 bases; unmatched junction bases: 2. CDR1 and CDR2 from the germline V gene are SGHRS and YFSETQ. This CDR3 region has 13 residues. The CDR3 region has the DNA TGCGCCAGCAGCTCGGGACAGGGGAACGAGCAGTACTTC. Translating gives CASSSGQGNEQYF.

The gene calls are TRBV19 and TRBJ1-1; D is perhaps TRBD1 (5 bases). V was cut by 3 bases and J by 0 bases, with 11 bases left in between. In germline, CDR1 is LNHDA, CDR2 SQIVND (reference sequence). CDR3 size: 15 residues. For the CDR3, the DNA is TGTGCCAGTAGTATTCCGCGGGGGATGAACACTGAAGCTTTCTTT. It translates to CASSIPRGMNTEAFF. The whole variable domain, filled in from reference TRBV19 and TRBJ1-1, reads DGGITQSPKYLFRKEGQNVTLSCEQNLNHDAMYWYRQDPGQGLRLIYYSQIVNDFQKGDIAEGYSVSREKKESFPLTVTSAQKNPTAFYLCASSIPRGMNTEAFFGQGTRLTVV.

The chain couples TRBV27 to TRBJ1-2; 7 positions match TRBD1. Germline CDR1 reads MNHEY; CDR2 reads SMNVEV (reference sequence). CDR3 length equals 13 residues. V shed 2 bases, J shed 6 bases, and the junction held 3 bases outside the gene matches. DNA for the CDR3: TGTGCCAGCAGTTTAAGGGGGCAGGATGGCTACACCTTC. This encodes CASSLRGQDGYTF.

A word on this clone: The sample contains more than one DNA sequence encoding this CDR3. The DNA for the CDR3 is TGTGCCAGCAGCGTAGGACCGGGGGGAAACACTGAAGCTTTCTTT. It encodes CASSVGPGGNTEAFF. This chain joins TRBV5-6 and TRBJ1-1; a possible D gene is TRBD1 (5 bases). The CDR3 is 15 residues long. The V end lost 4 bases, the J end lost 2 bases, and 15 bases lay between the germline ends. CDR1 and CDR2 (germline): SGHDT, YYEEEE.

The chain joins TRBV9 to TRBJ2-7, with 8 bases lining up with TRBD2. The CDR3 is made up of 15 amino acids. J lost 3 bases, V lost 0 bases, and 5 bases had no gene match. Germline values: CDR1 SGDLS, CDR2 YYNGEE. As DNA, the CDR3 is TGTGCCAGCAGCGTAGCAGCGGGAGAACTCTACGAGCAGTACTTC. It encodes CASSVAAGELYEQYF.

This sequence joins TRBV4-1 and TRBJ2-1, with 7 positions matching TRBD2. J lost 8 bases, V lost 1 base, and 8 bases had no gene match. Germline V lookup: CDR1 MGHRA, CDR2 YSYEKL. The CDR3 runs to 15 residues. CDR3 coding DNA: TGCGCCAGCAGCCAAGCGGGAGGCACAGTCGATGAGCAGTTCTTC. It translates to CASSQAGGTVDEQFF.

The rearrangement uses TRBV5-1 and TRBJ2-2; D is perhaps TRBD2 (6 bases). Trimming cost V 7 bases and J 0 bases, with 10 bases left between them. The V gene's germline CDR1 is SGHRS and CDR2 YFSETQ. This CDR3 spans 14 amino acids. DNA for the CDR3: TGCGCCAGCCGCGGGGCAGCGAACACCGGGGAGCTGTTTTTT. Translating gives CASRGAANTGELFF.